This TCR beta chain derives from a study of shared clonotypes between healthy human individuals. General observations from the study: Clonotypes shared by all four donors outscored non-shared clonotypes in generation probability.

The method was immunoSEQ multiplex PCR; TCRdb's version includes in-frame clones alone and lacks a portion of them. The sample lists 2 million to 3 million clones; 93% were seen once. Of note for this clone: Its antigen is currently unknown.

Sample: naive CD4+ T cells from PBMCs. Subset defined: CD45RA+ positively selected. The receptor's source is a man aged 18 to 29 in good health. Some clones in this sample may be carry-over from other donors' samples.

CDR3 bases: TGTGCCAGCAGGGGAGATCAGTCAAAACTGTTTTTT. Its protein product is CASRGDQSKLFF. The chain carries TRBV2 and TRBJ1-4, with D unresolved. This CDR3 comprises 12 residues. The germline gives CDR1 SNHLY, CDR2 FYNNEI. V was trimmed by 6 bases and J by 10 bases, leaving 12 bases between them.